This is a list of T cell receptor beta chains from one sample in a study of tumour-infiltrating T cells in Burkitt lymphoma. This table comes from immunoSEQ multiplex PCR, and its TCRdb copy is limited to in-frame clones, with some not included. The data contain some 6,600 clones, under 90% of them singletons. Sequencing was done on a sample of tumor tissue. These receptors were obtained from a human donor with Burkitt lymphoma. CDR3s include the opening cysteine and the closing phenylalanine or tryptophan. The D gene is left open where the match is weak.

J | V | D | CDR3 | DNA
TRBJ2-7 | TRBV6-6 | - | CASSYAQGTYEQYF | TGTGCCAGCAGTTATGCTCAGGGGACCTACGAGCAGTACTTC
TRBJ1-2 | TRBV7-9 | - | CASSFGTKGQKKYYGYTF | TGTGCCAGCAGCTTCGGGACAAAAGGACAGAAAAAATACTATGGCTACACCTTC
TRBJ2-5 | TRBV5-1 | - | CASSLGGAQYF | TGCGCCAGCAGCTTGGGGGGAGCCCAGTACTTC
TRBJ2-5 | TRBV30 | TRBD1 | CAWSTGQGARETQYF | TGTGCCTGGAGTACCGGACAGGGGGCCCGAGAGACCCAGTACTTC
TRBJ2-3 | TRBV14 | TRBD2 | CASSSRTSGVSTDTQYF | TGTGCCAGCAGCTCTCGGACTAGCGGGGTTAGCACAGATACGCAGTATTTT
TRBJ1-2 | TRBV27 | - | CASSLSPMRGPNYGYTF | TGTGCCAGCAGTTTAAGCCCCATGAGGGGCCCTAACTATGGCTACACCTTC
TRBJ1-5 | TRBV7-9 | TRBD1 | CASSFEDRGGSQPQHF | TGTGCCAGCAGCTTCGAAGACAGGGGAGGAAGTCAGCCCCAGCATTTT
TRBJ1-2 | TRBV5-1 | - | CASSLGLNYGYTF | TGCGCCAGCAGCTTGGGCCTAAACTATGGCTACACCTTC
TRBJ1-2 | TRBV2 | - | CASSETGPSNYGYTF | TGTGCCAGCAGTGAAACCGGGCCCTCTAACTATGGCTACACCTTC
TRBJ1-1 | TRBV9 | - | CASSVLQGPENTEAFF | TGTGCCAGCAGCGTCCTGCAGGGGCCCGAGAACACTGAAGCTTTCTTT
TRBJ2-1 | TRBV29-1 | - | CSVFPGTGIYNEQFF | TGCAGCGTTTTTCCAGGGACTGGAATATACAATGAGCAGTTCTTC
TRBJ1-2 | TRBV10-1 | TRBD1 | CASSEAKQDRGNSGYTF | TGCGCCAGCAGTGAGGCCAAACAGGACAGGGGAAATAGTGGCTACACCTTC
TRBJ2-7 | TRBV11-3 | - | CASSLTADYEQYF | TGTGCCAGCAGCTTGACAGCTGACTACGAGCAGTACTTC
TRBJ2-2 | TRBV5-1 | - | CASSSRGSRELFF | TGCGCCAGCAGCTCAAGGGGGAGCAGGGAGCTGTTTTTT
TRBJ1-2 | TRBV9 | - | CASSAEWDFNYGYTF | TGTGCCAGCAGCGCCGAGTGGGACTTTAACTATGGCTACACCTTC
TRBJ1-2 | TRBV11-2 | - | CASSTPRAYGYTF | TGTGCCAGCAGCACACCGAGGGCCTATGGCTACACCTTC
TRBJ1-6 | TRBV15 | - | CATSRQGHSPLHF | TGTGCCACCAGCAGACAGGGGCATTCACCCCTCCACTTT
TRBJ2-2 | TRBV13 | - | CASSFGQGKPGELFF | TGTGCCAGCAGCTTTGGGCAGGGGAAGCCCGGGGAGCTGTTTTTT
TRBJ2-5 | TRBV5-6 | TRBD1 | CASSLVPGTGQETQYF | TGTGCCAGCAGCTTGGTGCCTGGGACAGGCCAAGAGACCCAGTACTTC
TRBJ1-2 | TRBV7-9 | - | CASSRMGRPDGYTF | TGTGCCAGCAGCCGGATGGGCAGGCCGGATGGCTACACCTTC